Given below is one T cell receptor beta chain in context. Measured with immunoSEQ multiplex PCR; TCRdb has only the in-frame clones, and not every one. The profile shows over 9,000 clones, around three quarters of them singletons. The data belong to a study of cytotoxic CD8 clonotypes in ibrutinib-treated CLL. This receptor was obtained from a human donor with chronic lymphocytic leukemia. Sequences were derived from PBMCs, sampled at disease progression, from a patient treated with ibrutinib.

The CDR3 nucleotides read TGTGCCAGCAGCGGGGATGGGGGGCCTAATGAAAAACTGTTTTTT. Translating gives CASSGDGGPNEKLFF. The chain combines TRBV27 with TRBJ1-4; possibly TRBD1 for D (6 bases). The CDR3 covers 15 residues. V lost 6 bases, J lost 3 bases, and 14 bases lay in between. In germline, CDR1 is MNHEY, CDR2 SMNVEV (reference sequence).